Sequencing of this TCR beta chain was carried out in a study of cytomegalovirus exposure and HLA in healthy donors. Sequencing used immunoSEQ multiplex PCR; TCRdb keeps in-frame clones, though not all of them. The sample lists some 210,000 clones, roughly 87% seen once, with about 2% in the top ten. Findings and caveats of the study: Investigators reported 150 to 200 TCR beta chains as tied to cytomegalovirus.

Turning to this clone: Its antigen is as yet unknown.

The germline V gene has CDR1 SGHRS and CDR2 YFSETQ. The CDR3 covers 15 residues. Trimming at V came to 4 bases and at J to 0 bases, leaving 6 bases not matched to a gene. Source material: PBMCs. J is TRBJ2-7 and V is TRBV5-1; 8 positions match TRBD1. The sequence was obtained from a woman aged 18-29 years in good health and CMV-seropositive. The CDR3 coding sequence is TGCGCCAGCAGCCCAAGGACAGGGAGCTCCTACGAGCAGTACTTC. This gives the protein CASSPRTGSSYEQYF.